Presented here are 28 T cell receptor beta chains from one specimen sequenced in a study of technical replicates of blood from several donors. Sequencing used immunoSEQ multiplex PCR; TCRdb keeps in-frame clones, though not all of them. The table has 75,000 to 100,000 clones, approximately 94% seen once. Sequencing was done on a sample of T cells isolated from PBMCs. Receptors originate from a human donor in good health.

The chain uses TRBV6-1 and TRBJ1-2; D is perhaps TRBD1 (5 bases). The CDR3 is made up of 14 amino acids. V gave up 4 bases and J gave up 7 bases, with 16 bases separating them. The germline CDR1 and CDR2 sequences are MNHNS and SASEGT. In nucleotides, the CDR3 is TGTGCCAGCAGTGCAGCGGGGATTGGGGCTGGCTACACCTTC. Translating it yields CASSAAGIGAGYTF.

In this sample, this clone turned up a few times. The V and J genes are TRBV5-4 and TRBJ1-6; TRBD1 matches at 7 bases. The CDR3 is 14 amino acids. Looked up from germline, CDR1 is SGHNT and CDR2 is YYREEE (reference sequence). The V and J ends lost 5 bases and 7 bases, in that order; junction bases with no gene match: 6. The CDR3 DNA follows: TGTGCCAGCAGTTCGGACAGGTCCAATTCACCCCTCCACTTT. It codes for CASSSDRSNSPLHF. Full variable domain (rest looked up from reference TRBV5-4 and TRBJ1-6): ETGVTQSPTHLIKTRGQQVTLRCSSQSGHNTVSWYQQALGQGPQFIFQYYREEENGRGNFPPRFSGLQFPNYSSELNVNALELDDSALYLCASSSDRSNSPLHFGNGTRLTVT.

The rearrangement joins TRBV28 to TRBJ1-1; the D is unclear. This CDR3 has 13 amino acids. V lost 5 bases and J 0 bases, leaving 7 bases between the germline ends. The germline V gene has CDR1 MDHEN and CDR2 SYDVKM. CDR3 DNA: TGTGCCAGCAGTCTGCCTATGAACACTGAAGCTTTCTTT. Amino acid sequence: CASSLPMNTEAFF.

J is TRBJ1-1 and V is TRBV4-1; a weak D match, TRBD1 (6 bases). There are 15 residues in the CDR3. V was cut by 2 bases and J by 7 bases, with 17 bases left in between. Germline V gene lookup returns CDR1 MGHRA and CDR2 YSYEKL. The CDR3 DNA follows: TGCGCCAGCAGCCAATTTACCAGAGGGGGGGATGAAGCTTTCTTT. Its translation: CASSQFTRGGDEAFF.

The chain carries TRBV28 and TRBJ2-5; the match to TRBD1 covers 10 bases. Trimming removed 5 bases from V and 5 bases from J; junction bases left unmatched: 11. The germline CDR1 and CDR2 sequences are MDHEN and SYDVKM. This CDR3 has 16 amino acids. CDR3 sequence reads: CASSNPGQGRGETQYF. The CDR3 DNA sequence: TGTGCCAGCAGTAACCCGGGACAGGGGCGGGGGGAGACCCAGTACTTC. The whole variable domain, remainder taken from reference TRBV28 and TRBJ2-5, is DVKVTQSSRYLVKRTGEKVFLECVQDMDHENMFWYRQDPGLGLRLIYFSYDVKMKEKGDIPEGYSVSREKKERFSLILESASTNQTSMYLCASSNPGQGRGETQYFGPGTRLLVL.

The chain has TRBV7-9 and TRBJ2-7; D is undetermined. This CDR3 contains 14 residues. Germline V gives CDR1 SEHNR, CDR2 FQNEAQ (reference sequence). V dropped 7 bases and J dropped 1 base, with 14 bases sitting between them. The CDR3 here is CASTPNGVSYEQYF. In nucleotides, the CDR3 is TGTGCCAGCACCCCAAACGGAGTTTCCTACGAGCAGTACTTC.

The rearrangement uses TRBV28 and TRBJ2-5; D gene ambiguous. V was clipped by 6 bases and J by 5 bases, with 13 bases between them. The germline V gene encodes CDR1 MDHEN and CDR2 SYDVKM. This CDR3 has 13 amino acids. CDR3 residues: CASSQVAPETQYF. The CDR3 DNA follows: TGTGCCAGCAGCCAAGTGGCCCCGGAGACCCAGTACTTC.

This rearrangement joins TRBV7-5 to TRBJ1-1. TRBV7-5 is annotated as a pseudogene. The CDR3 length is 17 residues. The CDR3 here is CVRSSIREDHMNTEAFF. Here the CDR3 DNA reads TGTGTCAGAAGCTCGATACGGGAGGATCACATGAACACTGAAGCTTTCTTT.

CDR3 protein: CATYRDWLGSSSSTDTQYF. The DNA for the CDR3 is TGTGCCACCTACCGAGACTGGCTCGGGAGTTCCTCTAGCACAGATACGCAGTATTTT. The V call is TRBV28, the J call TRBJ2-3; possible D gene TRBD2, 6 bases. The CDR3 has 19 amino acids. Per germline, CDR1 MDHEN and CDR2 SYDVKM. Between the trimmed V and J ends, which lost 10 bases and 0 bases, there was a span of 29 bases.

The rearrangement joins TRBV5-6 to TRBJ1-2; no firm D call. CDR1 SGHDT and CDR2 YYEEEE come from the germline V gene. There are 14 residues in the CDR3. Trimming shortened V by 0 bases and J by 5 bases, and 11 bases separated the two germline ends. CDR3: CASSLAGIRYGYTF. As DNA, the CDR3 is TGTGCCAGCAGCTTGGCAGGCATTAGATATGGCTACACCTTC.

The genes are TRBV9 and TRBJ1-6; TRBD1 matches 9 bases. Unmatched junction bases numbered 4, after V lost 0 bases and J lost 6 bases. The CDR3 has 16 residues. Germline assignment: CDR1 SGDLS and CDR2 YYNGEE. CDR3 coding DNA: TGTGCCAGCAGCGTAGATATGACAGGGGGTAATTCACCCCTCCACTTT. Its protein product is CASSVDMTGGNSPLHF.

The rearrangement joins TRBV5-6 to TRBJ1-6; TRBD1 agrees at 7 bases. This CDR3 has 17 amino acids. V dropped 1 base and J dropped 10; count of bases not matched to a gene: 14. The V gene's germline CDR1 is SGHDT and CDR2 YYEEEE. The CDR3 region is CASSLLEGGAFRSPLHF. The CDR3 nucleotides are TGTGCCAGCAGCTTGTTAGAAGGGGGCGCGTTTAGGTCACCCCTCCACTTT.

The V gene is TRBV30, the J gene TRBJ2-7, with 9 bases identical to TRBD1. CDR1 and CDR2 (germline): GTSNPN, SVGIG (reference sequence). This CDR3 is built from 19 residues. The J segment lost 2 bases and the V segment lost 5 bases, leaving 22 bases of the junction unmatched. CDR3 nucleotides: TGTGCCTGGGCCTTTAGAGGAAGGGACAGGGTCAAACTACCCTACGAGCAGTACTTC. This sequence encodes CAWAFRGRDRVKLPYEQYF.

The chain carries TRBV11-3 and TRBJ2-7; 8 positions match TRBD2. The V gene end was trimmed by 5 bases and the J gene end by 4 bases; junction bases not matched to a gene: 10. The CDR3 contains 15 residues. The germline CDR1 and CDR2 sequences are SGHNT and YENEEA. CDR3 residues: CASSHSGLGRYEQYF. The CDR3 nucleotides are TGTGCCAGCAGCCACTCGGGACTAGGGAGGTACGAGCAGTACTTC.

The rearrangement links TRBV6-5 to TRBJ2-1, with 8 bases fitting TRBD2. V dropped 8 bases and J dropped 8; count of bases not matched to a gene: 14. Germline CDR1 is MNHEY and CDR2 is SVGAGI. The CDR3 runs 15 residues. The CDR3 DNA is TGTGCCAGCGGCGACTCTAGCGGGCCCCTGGATGAGCAGTTCTTC. Amino acid sequence: CASGDSSGPLDEQFF.

This chain connects TRBV7-9 to TRBJ1-1; D is possibly TRBD1 (6 bases). Germline CDR1 and CDR2: SEHNR and FQNEAQ (reference sequence). This CDR3 region has 16 residues. V lost 1 base, J lost 3 bases, and 15 bases lay in between. This chain's CDR3 is CASSLGPGTSDTEAFF. The CDR3 DNA sequence: TGTGCCAGCAGCTTAGGGCCCGGGACATCAGACACTGAAGCTTTCTTT. Combining the CDR3 with reference TRBV7-9 and TRBJ1-1 gives the whole variable domain DTGVSQNPRHKITKRGQNVTFRCDPISEHNRLYWYRQTLGQGPEFLTYFQNEAQLEKSRLLSDRFSAERPKGSFSTLEIQRTEQGDSAMYLCASSLGPGTSDTEAFFGQGTRLTVV.

The V and J genes are TRBV30 and TRBJ1-6; no clear D gene. From germline, CDR1 is GTSNPN and CDR2 SVGIG (reference sequence). There are 14 residues in the CDR3. V was pared by 2 bases and J by 13 bases, with 18 bases between. The CDR3 DNA reads as TGTGCCTGGAGTCAAGCTACCAACTCGAACCCCCTCCACTTT. Amino acid sequence: CAWSQATNSNPLHF.

This sequence joins TRBV20-1 and TRBJ1-1; tentative D call: TRBD1 (6 bases). The CDR3 contains 10 residues. CDR1 is DFQATT and CDR2 is SNEGSKA in the germline V gene (reference sequence). V lost 6 bases and J 11 bases, leaving 13 bases between the germline ends. The CDR3 loop is CSAGDTVAFF. For the CDR3, the DNA is TGCAGTGCGGGGGACACCGTGGCTTTCTTT.

The V gene is TRBV15, the J gene TRBJ2-7; TRBD2 agrees at 9 bases. Germline V gene lookup returns CDR1 LNHNV and CDR2 YYDKDF (reference sequence). This CDR3 is 16 amino acids long. After removal of 4 bases from V and 6 bases from J, the junction contained 13 bases not matched to a gene. The CDR3, as DNA: TGTGCCACCAGCACCTCAAGGGCGGGGGGGTATGGCGAGCAGTACTTC. It codes for CATSTSRAGGYGEQYF.

This chain links TRBV9 with TRBJ1-2; 11 bases line up with TRBD1. The CDR3 has 16 amino acids. From germline, CDR1 is SGDLS and CDR2 YYNGEE. The V segment lost 3 bases and the J segment 7 bases; nucleotides outside the gene matches: 11. The CDR3 DNA is TGTGCCAGCAGCGCACTGGACAGGGGGCCTAGTGGTGGCTACACCTTC. Its protein product is CASSALDRGPSGGYTF.

This chain connects TRBV7-9 to TRBJ1-4; D perhaps matches TRBD1 (6 bases). The V end lost 4 bases, the J end lost 8 bases, and 17 bases lay between the germline ends. The CDR3 contains 15 residues. CDR1 is SEHNR and CDR2 is FQNEAQ in the germline V gene (reference sequence). The CDR3 sequence: CASSWGGGAEEKLFF. CDR3 nucleotides: TGTGCCAGCAGCTGGGGAGGGGGGGCTGAAGAAAAACTGTTTTTT. Together with reference TRBV7-9 and TRBJ1-4, the CDR3 gives the full variable domain: DTGVSQNPRHKITKRGQNVTFRCDPISEHNRLYWYRQTLGQGPEFLTYFQNEAQLEKSRLLSDRFSAERPKGSFSTLEIQRTEQGDSAMYLCASSWGGGAEEKLFFGSGTQLSVL.

This chain connects TRBV9 to TRBJ1-6; D might be TRBD1 (6 bases). This CDR3 is built from 15 residues. Germline CDR1 reads SGDLS; CDR2 reads YYNGEE. V lost 5 bases to trimming and J lost 10 bases, with 19 bases between them. CDR3 sequence: CASSAHTGRRSPLHF. In DNA, the CDR3 is TGTGCCAGCAGTGCTCACACAGGGAGACGATCACCCCTCCACTTT.

The chain links TRBV7-2 to TRBJ2-5, with 7 bases matching TRBD2. Trimming removed 5 bases from V and 4 bases from J; junction bases left unmatched: 4. Germline assignment: CDR1 SGHTA and CDR2 FQGNSA. This CDR3 region has 13 residues. The CDR3 region has the DNA TGTGCCAGCAGCACGGGGACTACAGAGACCCAGTACTTC. Residues: CASSTGTTETQYF.

The CDR3 bases are TGTGCCAGCAGTTACGGGGGGACAGCCCCAGCGACTGAAGCTTTCTTT. This translates into CASSYGGTAPATEAFF. The V and J genes are TRBV6-5 and TRBJ1-1, with 7 bases aligning to TRBD1. V gave up 2 bases and J gave up 5 bases; unmatched junction bases: 11. Germline-derived CDR1 and CDR2 are MNHEY and SVGAGI. There are 16 residues in the CDR3.

This clone was recorded once. The J gene is TRBJ1-1, the V gene TRBV28, with D hard to call. Trimming stripped 8 bases from V and 1 base from J, with 14 bases between. Germline V gene sequence: CDR1 MDHEN, CDR2 SYDVKM. This CDR3 region has 14 residues. CDR3 protein: CASLRQNSNTEAFF. CDR3 coding DNA: TGTGCCAGCCTCAGGCAGAACTCGAACACTGAAGCTTTCTTT.

The table lists this clone with a count of one. The chain recombines TRBV5-1 with TRBJ1-1, with 8 bases lining up with TRBD1. V gave up 3 bases and J gave up 5 bases; unmatched junction bases: 6. Germline V gives CDR1 SGHRS, CDR2 YFSETQ. CDR3 length: 14 residues. The CDR3 is CASSSGQGGTEAFF. In DNA, the CDR3 is TGCGCCAGCAGCTCAGGACAGGGAGGGACTGAAGCTTTCTTT.

V gene TRBV28 combines with J gene TRBJ2-7; maybe TRBD2 (6 bases). V was clipped by 4 bases and J by 6 bases, with 16 bases between them. The CDR3 covers 14 residues. Germline assignment: CDR1 MDHEN and CDR2 SYDVKM. CDR3 sequence reads: CASSSGGVFTEQYF. As DNA, the CDR3 is TGTGCCAGCAGTTCAGGCGGGGTGTTTACCGAGCAGTACTTC.

The chain employs TRBV4-1 and TRBJ1-1, with TRBD1 matching 7 bases. J gave up 3 bases and V 5 bases, and 9 bases lay outside the gene matches. CDR3 size: 15 residues. Germline values: CDR1 MGHRA, CDR2 YSYEKL. The CDR3 loop is CASSGPGGKDTEAFF. Written as DNA, the CDR3 is TGCGCCAGCAGCGGCCCAGGGGGTAAGGACACTGAAGCTTTCTTT.